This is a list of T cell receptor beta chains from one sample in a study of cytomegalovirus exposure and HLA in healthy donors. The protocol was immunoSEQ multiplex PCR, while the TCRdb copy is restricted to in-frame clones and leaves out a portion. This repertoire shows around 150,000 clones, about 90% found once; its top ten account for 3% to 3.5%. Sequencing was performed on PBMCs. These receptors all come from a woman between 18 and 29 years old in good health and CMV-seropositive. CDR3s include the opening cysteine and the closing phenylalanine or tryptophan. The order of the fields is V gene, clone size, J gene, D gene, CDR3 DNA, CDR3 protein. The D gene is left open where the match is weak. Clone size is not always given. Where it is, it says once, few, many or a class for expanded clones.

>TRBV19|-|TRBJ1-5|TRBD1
TGTGCCAGTAGTACAGACAGGGGAAATCAGCCCCAGCATTTT
CASSTDRGNQPQHF
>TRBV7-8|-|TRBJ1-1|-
TGTGCCAGCACCCAGGGAGGTGGCATGAACACTGAAGCTTTCTTT
CASTQGGGMNTEAFF
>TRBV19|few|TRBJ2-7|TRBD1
TGTGCCAGTAGCCCGGGACAGGGGCTCTACGAGCAGTACTTC
CASSPGQGLYEQYF
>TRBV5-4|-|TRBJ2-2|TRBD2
TGTGCCAGCAGCCCACCTCGGGTAGCGGGGCATAACACCGGGGAGCTGTTTTTT
CASSPPRVAGHNTGELFF
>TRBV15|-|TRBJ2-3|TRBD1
TGTGCCACCAGCGGGACAGGGTTTAGCACAGATACGCAGTATTTT
CATSGTGFSTDTQYF
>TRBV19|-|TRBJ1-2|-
TGTGCCAGTAGTCCCAACTTTAACTATGGCTACACCTTC
CASSPNFNYGYTF
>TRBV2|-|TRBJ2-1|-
TGTGCCAGCTGGCAAGGACAGGGAGGGTACAATGAGCAGTTCTTC
CASWQGQGGYNEQFF
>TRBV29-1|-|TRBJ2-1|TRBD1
TGCAGCGTTGACCTCTCCGGGACAGGCTACAATGAGCAGTTCTTC
CSVDLSGTGYNEQFF
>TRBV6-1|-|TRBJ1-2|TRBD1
TGTGCCAGCAGGGATGGGACAGGAGATGGCTACACCTTC
CASRDGTGDGYTF
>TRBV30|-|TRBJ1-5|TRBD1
TGTGCCTGGAGTTCGGGACAGGGCCGACCGCCCCAGCATTTT
CAWSSGQGRPPQHF
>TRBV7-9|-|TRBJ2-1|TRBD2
TGTGCCAGCAGCTTAGCCAGCGGGGGCTTCGGGAATGAGCAGTTCTTC
CASSLASGGFGNEQFF
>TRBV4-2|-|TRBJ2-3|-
TGTGCCAGCAGCCAAGACTATGCCAGGGGCACAGATACGCAGTATTTT
CASSQDYARGTDTQYF
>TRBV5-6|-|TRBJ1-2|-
TGTGCCAGCAGCCCCGGCGGAATGGACACGTATGGCTACACCTTC
CASSPGGMDTYGYTF
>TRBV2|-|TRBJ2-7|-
TGTGCCAGCAGTGAAGCGGACAGCGTTTACGAGCAGTACTTC
CASSEADSVYEQYF
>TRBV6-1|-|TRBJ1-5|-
TGTGCCACCAACGAAAGGGGGACTAGCAATCAGCCCCAGCATTTT
CATNERGTSNQPQHF
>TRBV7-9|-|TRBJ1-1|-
TGTGCCAGCAGCCCCGACAGCACTTACATGAACACTGAAGCTTTCTTT
CASSPDSTYMNTEAFF
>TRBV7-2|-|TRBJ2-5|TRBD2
TGTGCCAGCAGTCCCGGGACTAGCGGAGAGACCCAGTACTTC
CASSPGTSGETQYF
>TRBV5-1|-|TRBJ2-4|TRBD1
TGCGCCAGCAGCTTTAGTACAGGGGGAGCCAAAAACATTCAGTACTTC
CASSFSTGGAKNIQYF
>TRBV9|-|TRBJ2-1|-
TGTGCCAGCAGCGTAGTCCAGGGCTCCTACAATGAGCAGTTCTTC
CASSVVQGSYNEQFF
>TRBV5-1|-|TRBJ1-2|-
TGCGCCAGCAGCTTGGGACAGTCCTATGGCTACACCTTC
CASSLGQSYGYTF
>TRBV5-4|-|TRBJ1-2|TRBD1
TGTGCCAGCAGTTTCGGACAGGGCGGTGGCTACACCTTC
CASSFGQGGGYTF
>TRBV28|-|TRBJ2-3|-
TGTGCCAGCAGTCCCCTCGGGGGTAAAGATACGCAGTATTTT
CASSPLGGKDTQYF
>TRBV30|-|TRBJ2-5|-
TGTGCCTGGAGCCTCTCCGGGGCCCAGGGGGAGACCCAGTACTTC
CAWSLSGAQGETQYF
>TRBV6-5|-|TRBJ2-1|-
TGTGCCAGCAGTTTGACAGCCTACAATGAGCAGTTCTTC
CASSLTAYNEQFF
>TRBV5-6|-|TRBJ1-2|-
TGTGCCAGCAGCTTGGGCCCGTTAGCTAACTATGGCTACACCTTC
CASSLGPLANYGYTF
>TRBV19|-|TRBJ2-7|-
TGTGCCAGTAGTATAGGGGGGACAATATCCGGCGAGCAGTACTTC
CASSIGGTISGEQYF
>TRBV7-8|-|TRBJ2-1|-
TGTGCCAGCGGGGGACGGGACTCCCCACAAAACAATGAGCAGTTCTTC
CASGGRDSPQNNEQFF
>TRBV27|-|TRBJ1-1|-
TGTGCCAGCAGCTCGGGAATGGGGATGAACACTGAAGCTTTCTTT
CASSSGMGMNTEAFF
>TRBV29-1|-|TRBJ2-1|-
TGCAGCGTTGCTGCCGGGAGTGGGCTTAAGAATGAGCAGTTCTTC
CSVAAGSGLKNEQFF
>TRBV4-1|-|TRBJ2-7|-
TGCGCCAGCAGCCAAGAAGTTAGCGGCGAGCAGTACTTC
CASSQEVSGEQYF
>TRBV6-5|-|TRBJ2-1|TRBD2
TGTGCCAGCAGTTACTCGGCGGGAGCGAGCAATGAGCAGTTCTTC
CASSYSAGASNEQFF
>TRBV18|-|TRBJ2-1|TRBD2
TGTGCCAGCTCCCTCGGGACTAGAGGCAATGAGCAGTTCTTC
CASSLGTRGNEQFF
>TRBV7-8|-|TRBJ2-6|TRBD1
TGTGCCAGCAGCTCCCCCAGGGGGCCCGGGGCCAACGTCCTGACTTTC
CASSSPRGPGANVLTF
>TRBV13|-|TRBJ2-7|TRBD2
TGTGCCAGCAGCACACTAGCGGGATCCTCCGAGCAGTACTTC
CASSTLAGSSEQYF
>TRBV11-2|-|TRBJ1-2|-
TGTGCCAGCAGCTTAGGCCCGGAGCGTGGCTACACCTTC
CASSLGPERGYTF
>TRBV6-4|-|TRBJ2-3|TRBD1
TGTGCCAGCAGTGACGGGACAGGGGCAGATACGCAGTATTTT
CASSDGTGADTQYF
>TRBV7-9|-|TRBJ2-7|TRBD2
TGTGCCAGCAGCCCAGGGACTAACGCCTACGAGCAGTACTTC
CASSPGTNAYEQYF
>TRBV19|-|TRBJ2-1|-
TGTGCCAGTAGACGGGTGTTGGCGGGTGAGCAGTTCTTC
CASRRVLAGEQFF
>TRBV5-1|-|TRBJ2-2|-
TGCGCCAGCAGCTTGGATCAGGGATCCACCGGGGAGCTGTTTTTT
CASSLDQGSTGELFF
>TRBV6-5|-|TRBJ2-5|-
TGTGCCAGCAGTCGAAGCATTCACCAAGAGACCCAGTACTTC
CASSRSIHQETQYF
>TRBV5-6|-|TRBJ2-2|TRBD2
TGTGCCAGCAGCTTGGGGACTAGCGGTTGGAACACCGGGGAGCTGTTTTTT
CASSLGTSGWNTGELFF
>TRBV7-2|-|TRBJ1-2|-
TGTGCCAGCAGCTTCATAGACAGGCATTATGGCTACACCTTC
CASSFIDRHYGYTF
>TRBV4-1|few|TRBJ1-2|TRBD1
TGCGCCAGCAGCTTCCCAGGGGGAGGCAATGGCTACACCTTC
CASSFPGGGNGYTF
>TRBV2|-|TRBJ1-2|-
TGTGCCAGCAGCGAGGGATCGTCGCAAATCTATGGCTACACCTTC
CASSEGSSQIYGYTF
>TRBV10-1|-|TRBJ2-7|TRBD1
TGCGCCAGCAACCCAGGGGGACGGTCCTACGAGCAGTACTTC
CASNPGGRSYEQYF
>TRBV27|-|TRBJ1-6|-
TGTGCCAGCAGTTTTAGAGGTTGGAATTCACCCCTCCACTTT
CASSFRGWNSPLHF
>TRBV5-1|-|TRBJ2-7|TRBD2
TGCGCCAGCAGCCCAAGCGGGAGAGCCTACGAGCAGTACTTC
CASSPSGRAYEQYF
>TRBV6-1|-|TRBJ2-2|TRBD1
TGTGCCAGCAGTACACGACAGGGATACACCGGGGAGCTGTTTTTT
CASSTRQGYTGELFF
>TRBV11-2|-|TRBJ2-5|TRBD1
TGTGCCAGCAGCTCTAGGACAGGGCGGTACGGGACCCAGTACTTC
CASSSRTGRYGTQYF
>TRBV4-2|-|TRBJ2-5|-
TGTGCCAGCAGCCAAGTGGTAGCCGGTGAGACCCAGTACTTC
CASSQVVAGETQYF
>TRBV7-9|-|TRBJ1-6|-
TGTGCCAGCAGCTCGAGAACACTAGTCGCGCAGGGAGGATCACCCCTCCACTTT
CASSSRTLVAQGGSPLHF
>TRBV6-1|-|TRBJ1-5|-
TGTGCCAGCAGTGAACTCTTCTCAGGGCCCCAGCCCCAGCATTTT
CASSELFSGPQPQHF
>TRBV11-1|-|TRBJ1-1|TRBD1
TGTGCCAGCAGCCGGGGACAGGGGGCGCTGGCTTTCTTT
CASSRGQGALAFF
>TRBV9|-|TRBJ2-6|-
TGTGCCAGCAGCCGGCAGGTGAAACCCCCTGGGGCCAACGTCCTGACTTTC
CASSRQVKPPGANVLTF
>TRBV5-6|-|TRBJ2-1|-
TGTGCCAGCAGCCCGGCATGGAGCTCCTACAATGAGCAGTTCTTC
CASSPAWSSYNEQFF